The 12 T cell receptor beta chains reported below all come from one sample, sequenced in a study of cytomegalovirus exposure and HLA in healthy donors (dated 2017 in TCRdb). Library creation used the immunoSEQ multiplex PCR assay. The multiplex PCR relied on a mix of 60 forward primers for TCR Vbeta segments and 13 reverse primers for TCR Jbeta segments. TCRdb provides this immuneACCESS table in a form limited to in-frame rearrangements. Some clones are lacking; in checked studies, under half of them reflect an unresolved V gene, and why the rest are absent is not known. For this sample the table gives about 180,000 clones, of which almost 80% were detected only once. The ten largest clonotypes hold roughly 6% of the sample. Sequencing was performed on PBMCs. These receptors came from a man aged 35-49 years in good health and CMV-seropositive.

The chain employs TRBV5-4 and TRBJ2-2, with 9 bases that match TRBD2. This CDR3 has 18 residues. V lost 3 bases and J lost 5; bases outside the gene matches: 14. CDR1 and CDR2 from the germline V gene are SGHNT and YYREEE (reference sequence). CDR3 sequence: CASSSSKGASGTTGELFF. The CDR3 DNA sequence: TGTGCCAGCAGCTCAAGCAAGGGGGCTAGCGGGACGACCGGGGAGCTGTTTTTT.

The rearrangement uses TRBV29-1 and TRBJ2-5, with unresolved D. The V end was cut by 1 base, the J end by 4 bases, with 7 bases between. This CDR3 contains 12 residues. The germline V gene has CDR1 SQVTM and CDR2 ANQGSEA. The DNA for the CDR3 is TGCAGCGTTGAAGCTTCAGTAGAGACCCAGTACTTC. The encoded protein is CSVEASVETQYF. Using reference TRBV29-1 and TRBJ2-5 for the parts outside the CDR3, the full variable domain is SAVISQKPSRDICQRGTSLTIQCQVDSQVTMMFWYRQQPGQSLTLIATANQGSEATYESGFVIDKFPISRPNLTFSTLTVSNMSPEDSSIYLCSVEASVETQYFGPGTRLLVL.

The CDR3 DNA reads as TGCGCCAGCAGCTTCCTAGGACAGGGATTAGGGGAGACCCAGTACTTC. The encoded protein is CASSFLGQGLGETQYF. This sequence joins TRBV5-1 and TRBJ2-5; TRBD1 aligns across 8 bases. The germline V gene encodes CDR1 SGHRS and CDR2 YFSETQ. The V gene end was trimmed by 2 bases and the J gene end by 5 bases; junction bases not matched to a gene: 11. This CDR3 is built from 16 residues.

This rearrangement joins TRBV11-3 to TRBJ2-7, with 11 bases fitting TRBD2. The V segment lost 0 bases and the J segment 7 bases; nucleotides outside the gene matches: 8. The germline V gene encodes CDR1 SGHNT and CDR2 YENEEA. This CDR3 has 16 amino acids. The CDR3 DNA follows: TGTGCCAGCAGCTTAGACTTCACTAGCGGGAGCGGGGAGCAGTACTTC. This translates into CASSLDFTSGSGEQYF.

The J gene is TRBJ2-3, the V gene TRBV7-9; 7 bases match TRBD2. Per the germline V gene, CDR1 is SEHNR and CDR2 is FQNEAQ (reference sequence). The CDR3 covers 14 residues. V lost 3 bases, J lost 9 bases, and 9 bases stayed unmatched. This CDR3 reads CASSLSPAGRTQYF. CDR3 coding DNA: TGTGCCAGCAGCTTGTCCCCAGCGGGGCGGACGCAGTATTTT.

The chain uses TRBV19 and TRBJ2-5; 12 positions match TRBD2. The germline V gene encodes CDR1 LNHDA and CDR2 SQIVND (reference sequence). After removal of 3 bases from V and 4 bases from J, the junction contained 6 bases not matched to a gene. This CDR3 is 16 amino acids long. CDR3: CASSIGLAGLGETQYF. The DNA for the CDR3 is TGTGCCAGTAGTATTGGACTAGCGGGATTAGGAGAGACCCAGTACTTC.

The chain uses TRBV2 and TRBJ2-7, with TRBD1 matching 7 bases. The CDR3 sequence is 12 residues long. The V and J ends lost 4 bases and 10 bases, in that order; junction bases with no gene match: 7. Looked up from germline, CDR1 is SNHLY and CDR2 is FYNNEI. The CDR3: CASSVTGQLQYF. In DNA form, the CDR3 reads TGTGCCAGCAGTGTCACGGGACAGCTTCAGTACTTC.

This sequence joins TRBV10-3 and TRBJ1-5, with D hard to call. V lost 2 bases, J lost 5 bases, and 13 bases lay in between. Germline CDR1 reads ENHRY; CDR2 reads SYGVKD. This CDR3 region has 15 residues. The CDR3, as DNA: TGTGCCATCAGTGAGGGCGACACCGCTTATCAGCCCCAGCATTTT. As protein: CAISEGDTAYQPQHF.

The rearrangement joins TRBV11-2 to TRBJ1-2; perhaps TRBD1 as D (6 bases). From germline, CDR1 is SGHAT and CDR2 FQNNGV. This CDR3 region has 13 residues. Trimming removed 5 bases from V and 4 bases from J, with 11 bases in between. The CDR3 nucleotides read TGTGCCAGCAGCCGAGGACAGTTCTATGGCTACACCTTC. Protein sequence: CASSRGQFYGYTF. The full variable domain, completed using reference TRBV11-2 and TRBJ1-2, is EAGVAQSPRYKIIEKRQSVAFWCNPISGHATLYWYQQILGQGPKLLIQFQNNGVVDDSQLPKDRFSAERLKGVDSTLKIQPAKLEDSAVYLCASSRGQFYGYTFGSGTRLTVV.

V is TRBV7-9 and J is TRBJ2-5, with D perhaps matching TRBD1 (6 bases). Trimming cost V 4 bases and J 4 bases, with 22 bases left between them. Germline assignment: CDR1 SEHNR and CDR2 FQNEAQ (reference sequence). The CDR3 sequence is 17 residues long. CDR3 region: CASSSRYRTVVLETQYF. The DNA of the CDR3 is TGTGCCAGCAGCTCCCGCTATCGGACAGTAGTGTTAGAGACCCAGTACTTC. The whole variable domain, filled in from reference TRBV7-9 and TRBJ2-5, reads DTGVSQNPRHKITKRGQNVTFRCDPISEHNRLYWYRQTLGQGPEFLTYFQNEAQLEKSRLLSDRFSAERPKGSFSTLEIQRTEQGDSAMYLCASSSRYRTVVLETQYFGPGTRLLVL.

Comments on this clone: Other DNA sequences in this specimen translate into the identical CDR3. The chain combines TRBV18 with TRBJ2-5, with TRBD1 as a possible D gene (5 bases). The germline gives CDR1 KGHSH, CDR2 LQKENI. Trimming removed 0 bases at V and 1 base at J, with 6 bases between. The CDR3 spans 14 residues. The CDR3 DNA reads TGTGCCAGCTCACCACCCCAGGGCCAAGAGACCCAGTACTTC. It codes for CASSPPQGQETQYF. Drawing the rest from reference TRBV18 and TRBJ2-5, the complete variable domain is NAGVMQNPRHLVRRRGQEARLRCSPMKGHSHVYWYRQLPEEGLKFMVYLQKENIIDESGMPKERFSAEFPKEGPSILRIQQVVRGDSAAYFCASSPPQGQETQYFGPGTRLLVL.

J is TRBJ2-7 and V is TRBV9; 10 bases are shared with TRBD1. CDR1 and CDR2 (germline): SGDLS, YYNGEE. The CDR3 contains 15 residues. V trimming: 4 bases; J trimming: 3 bases; junction bases outside the gene matches: 7. The CDR3 spells CASSSGRTGGYEQYF. The CDR3 DNA follows: TGTGCCAGCAGCTCCGGGAGGACAGGGGGCTACGAGCAGTACTTC. The entire variable domain, with the rest obtained from reference TRBV9 and TRBJ2-7, is as follows: DSGVTQTPKHLITATGQRVTLRCSPRSGDLSVYWYQQSLDQGLQFLIQYYNGEERAKGNILERFSAQQFPDLHSELNLSSLELGDSALYFCASSSGRTGGYEQYFGPGTRLTVT.